This TCR beta chain was captured in a study of T cells after yellow fever vaccination. The study, taken as a whole, reports: Weaker overall, the secondary response nonetheless peaked faster (day 5 versus 15). Subsequent to the booster, the majority of primary-vaccination clones reappeared (around 96% CD4, approximately 85% CD8). Although most clonotypes did not, a small share appeared in both CD4 and CD8 compartments.

The sample holds many counts of this clonotype. Its matching antigen is unknown. 5'RACE template switching generated TCR cDNA, adding a universal primer site and UMIs. TCRdb fed the 5' RACE reads into MiXCR, producing one record per CDR3 protein. This sample has some 500,000 distinct CDR3 sequences, with around an eighth found just once. Per germline, CDR1 KGHDR and CDR2 SFDVKD. V lost 4 bases to trimming and J lost 6 bases; unmatched junction nucleotides: 5. This CDR3 is 16 amino acids long. Source: PBMCs, taken on the day of the yellow fever booster vaccination. The sequence was collected from a man aged 25-45 years who received the YFV17D yellow fever vaccine. V is TRBV24-1 and J is TRBJ2-2; 12 nucleotides match TRBD1. The CDR3 DNA reads as TGTGCCACCAGTGAAGCCGGGACAGGGGGCTCCGGGGAGCTGTTTTTT. Translation gives CATSEAGTGGSGELFF.